This TCR beta chain was observed in a study of OX40 agonist ivuxolimab in advanced cancers. As for the study in general: Three patients, one with hepatocellular carcinoma and two with cutaneous melanoma, responded partially.

Profiling relied on immunoSEQ multiplex PCR, and the TCRdb table lists in-frame clones only, not all of them. The sample holds around 60,000 clones, about nine tenths seen once. Autoimmune disease history or systemic immunosuppression excluded patients. Trimming at V came to 0 bases and at J to 3 bases, leaving 2 bases not matched to a gene. The V gene's germline CDR1 is SGHNT and CDR2 YYREEE (reference sequence). This CDR3 region has 14 residues. The starting material was CD4+ or CD8+ T cells sorted from blood, obtained in a trial of the OX40 agonist ivuxolimab. The sequence derives from an adult with an advanced solid tumor such as melanoma, head and neck, liver or kidney cancer. The chain is built from TRBV5-4 and TRBJ1-2, with 7 bases matching TRBD1. The CDR3 sequence: CASSLVGTDYGYTF. The CDR3 DNA follows: TGTGCCAGCAGCTTGGTCGGGACAGACTATGGCTACACCTTC.